This TCR beta chain is drawn from a study of CD8 T cells in ankylosing spondylitis. Study outcomes and limitations: In ankylosing spondylitis blood, a motif of about eight highly homologous TCR beta variants appeared characteristic. Clones tied to disease were said to be significantly enriched in matched ankylosing spondylitis synovial fluid.

By sample fraction, this clonotype is medium-sized. Its antigen remains unidentified. V lost 8 bases and J lost 9; bases outside the gene matches: 11. Germline loops: CDR1 MNHEY, CDR2 SMNVEV (reference sequence). This CDR3 spans 15 amino acids. TCR beta libraries were made by quantitative 5'-RACE with molecular barcodes. TCRdb reanalysed the 5' RACE reads using MiXCR and keeps one entry per CDR3 protein. The repertoire includes under 120,000 distinct CDR3 sequences, less than 25% of them detected once, and 9% to 15% sits in the top ten. Specimen: synovial fluid, either unsorted or a sorted T cell fraction (not recorded which). The chain links TRBV27 to TRBJ2-1, with 12 nucleotides matching TRBD2. The sequence was obtained from a male donor with ankylosing spondylitis. As DNA, the CDR3 is TGTGCCAGCCGCCCGAGACTAGCGGGAGTTGGTGAGCAGTTCTTC. This sequence encodes CASRPRLAGVGEQFF.